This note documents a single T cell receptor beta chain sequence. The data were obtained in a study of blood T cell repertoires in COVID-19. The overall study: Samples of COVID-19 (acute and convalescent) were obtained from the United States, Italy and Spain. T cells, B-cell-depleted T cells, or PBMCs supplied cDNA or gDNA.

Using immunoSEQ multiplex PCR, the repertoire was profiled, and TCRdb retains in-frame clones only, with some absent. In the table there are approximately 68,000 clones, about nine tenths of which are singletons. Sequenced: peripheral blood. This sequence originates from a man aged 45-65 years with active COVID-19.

CDR3: CASSRGAIRLNTEAFF. For the CDR3, the DNA is TGTGCCAGCTCCCGGGGAGCAATCCGCTTGAACACTGAAGCTTTCTTT. This chain joins TRBV25-1 and TRBJ1-1, with D uncertain. The V end was cut by 8 bases, the J end by 0 bases, with 19 bases between. Germline V CDR1 and CDR2: MGHDK, SYGVNS. The CDR3 is 16 amino acids.